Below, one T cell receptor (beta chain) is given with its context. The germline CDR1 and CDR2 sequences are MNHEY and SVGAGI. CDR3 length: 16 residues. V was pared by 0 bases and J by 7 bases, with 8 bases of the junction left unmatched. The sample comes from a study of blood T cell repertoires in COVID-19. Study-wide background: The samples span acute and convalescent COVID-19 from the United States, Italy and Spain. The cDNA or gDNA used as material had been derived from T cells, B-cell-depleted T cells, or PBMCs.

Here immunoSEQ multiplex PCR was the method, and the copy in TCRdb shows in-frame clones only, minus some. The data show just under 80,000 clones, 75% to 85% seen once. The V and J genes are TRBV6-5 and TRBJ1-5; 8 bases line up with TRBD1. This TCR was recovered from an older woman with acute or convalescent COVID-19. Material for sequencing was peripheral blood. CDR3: CASSYSGQGARQPQHF. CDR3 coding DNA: TGTGCCAGCAGTTACTCGGGGCAGGGGGCGAGACAGCCCCAGCATTTT.